This TCR beta chain is from a study of blood T cell repertoires in COVID-19. Trimming shortened V by 7 bases and J by 3 bases, and 10 bases separated the two germline ends. Germline values: CDR1 MDHEN, CDR2 SYDVKM. The CDR3 is made up of 12 amino acids. Per the study methods: Counts of nucleated cells, estimated from reference gene primer amplification, were obtained. Sequencing used immunoSEQ multiplex PCR; TCRdb keeps in-frame clones, though not all of them. That table is the source of V, J and clone size, and D and trimming were worked out from the DNA. Among over 350,000 clones, 87% were seen once, and the ten largest hold around 1.8%. Those who participated ranged in age from 18 to 89 years and resided in roughly 26 US areas. Allocation to cohorts depended on clinical history reported by the participants.

The gene calls are TRBV28 and TRBJ2-7; D uncertain. The sequencing input was PBMCs or T cells enriched from blood (not recorded which). This TCR was sampled from a woman in her late teens or twenties with acute COVID-19. The CDR3: CASTRPGYEQYF. For the CDR3, the DNA is TGTGCCAGCACCCGACCAGGCTACGAGCAGTACTTC.